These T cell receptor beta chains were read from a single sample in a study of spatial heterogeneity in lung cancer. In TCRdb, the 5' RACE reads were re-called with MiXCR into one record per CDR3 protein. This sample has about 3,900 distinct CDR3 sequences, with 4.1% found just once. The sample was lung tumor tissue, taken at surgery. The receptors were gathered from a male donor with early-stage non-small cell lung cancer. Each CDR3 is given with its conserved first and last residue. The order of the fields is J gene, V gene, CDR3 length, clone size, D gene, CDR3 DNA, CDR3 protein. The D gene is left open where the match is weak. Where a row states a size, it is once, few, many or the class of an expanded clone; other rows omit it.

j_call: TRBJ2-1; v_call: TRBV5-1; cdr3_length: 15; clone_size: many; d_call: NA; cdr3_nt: TGCGCCAGCAGCTTGGCCCGAGGGCCAACCAATGAGCAGTTCTTC; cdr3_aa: CASSLARGPTNEQFF
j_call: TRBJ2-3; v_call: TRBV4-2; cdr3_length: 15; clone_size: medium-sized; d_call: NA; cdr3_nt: TGTGCCAGCAGCCAAGATATCCAGTACACAGATACGCAGTATTTT; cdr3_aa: CASSQDIQYTDTQYF
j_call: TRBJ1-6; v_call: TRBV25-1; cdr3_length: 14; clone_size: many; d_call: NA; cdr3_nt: TGTGCCAGCAGTTTTAGCTCCTATAATTCACCCCTCCACTTT; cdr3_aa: CASSFSSYNSPLHF
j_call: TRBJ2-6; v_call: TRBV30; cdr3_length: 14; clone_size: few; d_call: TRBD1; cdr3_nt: TGTGCCGGTCGACAGGGCGCTGGGGCCAACGTCCTGACTTTC; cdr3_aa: CAGRQGAGANVLTF
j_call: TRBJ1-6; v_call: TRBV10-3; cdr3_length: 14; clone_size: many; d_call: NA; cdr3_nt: TGTGCCATCAGTGAGTCCCCGATGAATTCACCCCTCCACTTT; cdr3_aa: CAISESPMNSPLHF
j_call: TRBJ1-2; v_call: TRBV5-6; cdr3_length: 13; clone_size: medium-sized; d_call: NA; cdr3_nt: TGTGCCAGCAGCTTGACGGCAGTCTATGGCTACACCTTC; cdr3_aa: CASSLTAVYGYTF
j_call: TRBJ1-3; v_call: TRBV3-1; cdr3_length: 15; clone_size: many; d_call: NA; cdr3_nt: TGTGCCAGCAGCCAAGACGGTAACTCTGGAAACACCATATATTTT; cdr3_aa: CASSQDGNSGNTIYF
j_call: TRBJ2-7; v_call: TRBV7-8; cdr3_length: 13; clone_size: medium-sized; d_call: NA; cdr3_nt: TGTGCCAGCAGCTTCAGTCAGCACTACGAGCAGTACTTC; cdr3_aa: CASSFSQHYEQYF
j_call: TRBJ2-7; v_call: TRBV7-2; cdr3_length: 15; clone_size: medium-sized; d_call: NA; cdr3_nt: TGTGCCAGCAGTCCCTTAGCGCGCAGCTCCTACGAGCAGTACTTC; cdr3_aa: CASSPLARSSYEQYF
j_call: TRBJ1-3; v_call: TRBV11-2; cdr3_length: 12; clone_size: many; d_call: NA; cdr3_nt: TGTGCCAGCAGCTTAGAAGTGGGCACCATATATTTT; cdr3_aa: CASSLEVGTIYF
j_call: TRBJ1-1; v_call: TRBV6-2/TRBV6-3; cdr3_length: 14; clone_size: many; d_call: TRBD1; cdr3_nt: TGTGCCAGCAGGCCGGGACAGGGGTTTAATGAAGCTTTCTTT; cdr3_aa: CASRPGQGFNEAFF
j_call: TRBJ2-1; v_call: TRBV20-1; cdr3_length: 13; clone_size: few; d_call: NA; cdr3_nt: TGCAGTGCCTCTACCAGCTCCTACAATGAGCAGTTCTTC; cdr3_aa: CSASTSSYNEQFF
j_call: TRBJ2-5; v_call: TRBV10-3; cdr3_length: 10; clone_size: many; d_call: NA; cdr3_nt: TGTGCCACCAAAGGAGAGACCCAGTACTTC; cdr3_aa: CATKGETQYF
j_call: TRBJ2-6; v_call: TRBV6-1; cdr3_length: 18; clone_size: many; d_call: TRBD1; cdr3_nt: TGTGCCAGCAGTGAAGCGGGGACAGGAGCCTCTGGGGCCAACGTCCTGACTTTC; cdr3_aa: CASSEAGTGASGANVLTF
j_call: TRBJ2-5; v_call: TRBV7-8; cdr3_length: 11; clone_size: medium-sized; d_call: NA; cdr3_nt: TGTGCCAGCGTCGGTAGGAAGACCCAGTACTTC; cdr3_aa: CASVGRKTQYF
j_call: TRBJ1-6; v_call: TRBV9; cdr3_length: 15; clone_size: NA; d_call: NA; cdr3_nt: TGTGCCAGCAGCGTAGACGGCACTTATAATTCACCCCTCCACTTT; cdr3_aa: CASSVDGTYNSPLHF
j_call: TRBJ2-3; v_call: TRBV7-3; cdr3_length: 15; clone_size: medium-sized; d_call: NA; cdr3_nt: TGTGCCAGCAGCTTAACGGTTCTTGGCACAGATACGCAGTATTTT; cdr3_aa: CASSLTVLGTDTQYF
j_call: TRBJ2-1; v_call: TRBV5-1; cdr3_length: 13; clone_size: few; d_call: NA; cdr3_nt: TGCGCCAGCAGCCTACAGGAATACAATGAGCAGTTCTTC; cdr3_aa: CASSLQEYNEQFF
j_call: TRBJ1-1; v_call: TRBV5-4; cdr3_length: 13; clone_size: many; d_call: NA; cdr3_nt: TGTGCCAGCAGCCCCACAGGAAACACTGAAGCTTTCTTT; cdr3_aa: CASSPTGNTEAFF
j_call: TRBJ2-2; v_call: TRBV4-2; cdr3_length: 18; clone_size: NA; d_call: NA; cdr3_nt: TGTGCCAGCAGCCCACAGGGAGGACACCTTGGAAGGACCGGGGAGCTGTTTTTT; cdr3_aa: CASSPQGGHLGRTGELFF
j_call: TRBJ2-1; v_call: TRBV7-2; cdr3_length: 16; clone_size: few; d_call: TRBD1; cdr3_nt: TGTGCCAGCAGCCCTGGACAGGGTAGCTCCTACAATGAGCAGTTCTTC; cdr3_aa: CASSPGQGSSYNEQFF
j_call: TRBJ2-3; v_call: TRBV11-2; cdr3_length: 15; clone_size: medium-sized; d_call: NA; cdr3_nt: TGTGCCAGCAGCTTTGTGCCAGGGTTACCAGATACGCAGTATTTT; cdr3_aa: CASSFVPGLPDTQYF
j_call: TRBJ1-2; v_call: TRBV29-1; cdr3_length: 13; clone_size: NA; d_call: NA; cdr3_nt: TGCACCCATTCCAATGAGGGCCCTGGTGGCTACACCTTC; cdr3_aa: CTHSNEGPGGYTF
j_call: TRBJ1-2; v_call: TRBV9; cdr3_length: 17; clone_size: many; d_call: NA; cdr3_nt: TGTGCCAGCAGCGTAAGGCCATCGGGGAGCCCTAACTATGGCTACACCTTC; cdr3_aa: CASSVRPSGSPNYGYTF